This T cell receptor (beta chain) was sequenced for a study of blood T cell repertoires in COVID-19. Study-level information: From the United States, Italy and Spain came samples of acute and convalescent COVID-19. PBMCs, B-cell-depleted T cells, or T cells provided the cDNA or gDNA that made up the material.

Authors' methods: For nucleated cells, counts were estimated from reference gene primer amplification. Profiling relied on immunoSEQ multiplex PCR, and the TCRdb table lists in-frame clones only, not all of them. V and J calls and clone size come straight from that table; D and trimming were deduced from the DNA. The repertoire holds fewer than 500,000 clones, with more than 65% as singletons. Trimming cost V 6 bases and J 5 bases; bases outside gene matches: 8. The CDR3 has 15 amino acids. CDR1 is MNHEY and CDR2 is SVGEGT in the germline V gene. Source material: peripheral blood. The TCR sequence derives from a human donor with acute or convalescent COVID-19. The donor label of this sample is uncertain. This chain joins TRBV6-2 or TRBV6-3 and TRBJ1-5, with TRBD1 matching over 9 bases. As DNA, the CDR3 is TGTGCCAGCAGCGCCACAGGGGGCTGGGATCAGCCCCAGCATTTT. Its translation is CASSATGGWDQPQHF.